The 24 T cell receptor beta chains given below trace back to one sample, sequenced in a study of shared clonotypes between healthy human individuals. Clones were read by immunoSEQ multiplex PCR, and TCRdb kept only the in-frame ones, dropping some. The data show 1,500,000 or so clones, 97% to 99% seen once. The source material was naive CD4+ T cells sorted from blood. Subset in this sample: CD45RA+ positively selected. These receptors were obtained from a man aged 25 to 45 in good health.

This chain uses TRBV6-5 with TRBJ2-7, with D possibly being TRBD1 (6 bases). The V gene's germline CDR1 is MNHEY and CDR2 SVGAGI. V lost 5 bases and J lost 5, with 13 bases in between. The CDR3 has 13 amino acids. In DNA form, the CDR3 reads TGTGCCAGCAGTGCACAGGGTTTACACGAGCAGTACTTC. It specifies CASSAQGLHEQYF.

On this clone: One end of the junction does not line up with germline, which may come from a read error. Additional DNA sequences in this sample encode the identical CDR3. The genes are TRBV5-1 and TRBJ2-3, with 8 bases matching TRBD1. The CDR3 is made up of 14 amino acids. Germline loops: CDR1 SGHRS, CDR2 YFSETQ. The CDR3 loop is CASSLDRAPDTQYF. CDR3 DNA sequence: TGCGCCAGCAGTTTGGACAGGGCGCCAGATACGCAGTATTTT. The whole variable domain, filled in from reference TRBV5-1 and TRBJ2-3, reads KAGVTQTPRYLIKTRGQQVTLSCSPISGHRSVSWYQQTPGQGLQFLFEYFSETQRNKGNFPGRFSGRQFSNSRSEMNVSTLELGDSALYLCASSLDRAPDTQYFGPGTRLTVL.

The chain couples TRBV5-1 to TRBJ2-7; no definite D call. This CDR3 contains 15 residues. Per germline, CDR1 SGHRS and CDR2 YFSETQ. V was clipped by 2 bases and J by 1 base, with 13 bases between them. DNA for the CDR3: TGCGCCAGCAGCTTTCTCTGGACGGCATCCTACGAGCAGTACTTC. It specifies CASSFLWTASYEQYF.

The sample holds a few counts of this clone. This chain uses TRBV6-6 with TRBJ1-5, with 8 bases lining up with TRBD1. Germline-derived CDR1 and CDR2 are MNHNY and SVGAGI (reference sequence). This CDR3 region has 14 residues. The V and J ends lost 5 bases and 3 bases, in that order; junction bases with no gene match: 3. CDR3 DNA: TGTGCCAGCAGTACCAGGGGGCTCAATCAGCCCCAGCATTTT. It yields the protein CASSTRGLNQPQHF.

This clone came up once. The chain has TRBV6-5 and TRBJ1-2; no reliable D call. The CDR3 extends over 14 amino acids. Trimming took off 6 bases at V and 2 bases at J, with 13 bases between the two ends. The germline V gene has CDR1 MNHEY and CDR2 SVGAGI. CDR3 nucleotide sequence: TGTGCCAGCAGCCCGCGGAGCTCGAACTATGGCTACACCTTC. Translated, it gives CASSPRSSNYGYTF.

This clone was counted once. The gene calls are TRBV6-5 and TRBJ1-3, with 9 bases that match TRBD1. Germline values: CDR1 MNHEY, CDR2 SVGAGI. CDR3 length: 15 residues. Unmatched junction bases numbered 7, after V lost 6 bases and J lost 4 bases. The CDR3 DNA reads as TGTGCCAGCAGCCAGGGACAGGGTTTCGGAAACACCATATATTTT. This encodes CASSQGQGFGNTIYF.

The CDR3: CASSLRLAEDTQYF. The CDR3 region has the DNA TGTGCCAGCAGCCTACGACTAGCGGAAGATACGCAGTATTTT. The chain recombines TRBV11-2 with TRBJ2-3, with 9 bases fitting TRBD2. This CDR3 is built from 14 residues. Germline values: CDR1 SGHAT, CDR2 FQNNGV. With V trimmed by 5 bases and J by 5 bases, 5 bases remained unmatched.

The V gene is TRBV5-4, the J gene TRBJ2-2; the match to TRBD2 covers 8 bases. Germline assignment: CDR1 SGHNT and CDR2 YYREEE (reference sequence). The CDR3 extends over 16 amino acids. Unmatched junction bases numbered 10, after V lost 5 bases and J lost 4 bases. The CDR3 reads CASSTGTSGPTGELFF. The DNA of the CDR3 is TGTGCCAGCAGTACGGGTACTAGCGGCCCCACCGGGGAGCTGTTTTTT. The full variable domain, in which reference TRBV5-4 and TRBJ2-2 provide the parts outside the CDR3, is ETGVTQSPTHLIKTRGQQVTLRCSSQSGHNTVSWYQQALGQGPQFIFQYYREEENGRGNFPPRFSGLQFPNYSSELNVNALELDDSALYLCASSTGTSGPTGELFFGEGSRLTVL.

J is TRBJ2-7 and V is TRBV19, with TRBD2 matching over 8 bases. Trimming took 6 bases from V and 4 from J; bases not matched to a gene: 14. The CDR3 has 16 amino acids. CDR1 is LNHDA, CDR2 SQIVND, per germline (reference sequence). In DNA form, the CDR3 reads TGTGCCAGTAGGGGTTCACAAGCGGGAGACTCTTACGAGCAGTACTTC. It specifies CASRGSQAGDSYEQYF.

In this sample, this clone turned up once. The chain couples TRBV5-6 to TRBJ2-1; no clear D. The CDR3 has 12 residues. Trimming cost V 4 bases and J 7 bases, with 9 bases left between them. Germline loops: CDR1 SGHDT, CDR2 YYEEEE. The CDR3 loop is CASSVRMNEQFF. As DNA, the CDR3 is TGTGCCAGCAGCGTACGAATGAATGAGCAGTTCTTC.

The gene calls are TRBV7-3 and TRBJ2-3; D ambiguous. The CDR3 length is 13 residues. Trimming took off 5 bases at V and 1 base at J, with 7 bases between the two ends. The germline CDR1 and CDR2 sequences are SGHTA and FQGTGA. The CDR3 reads CASSPLGTDTQYF. For the CDR3, the DNA is TGTGCCAGCAGCCCACTGGGCACAGATACGCAGTATTTT.

In its sample, this clone was seen once. The chain has TRBV19 and TRBJ1-5; possible D gene TRBD1, 6 bases. Trimming cost V 4 bases and J 7 bases, with 11 bases left between them. CDR3 length: 13 residues. CDR1 is LNHDA, CDR2 SQIVND, per germline (reference sequence). Here the CDR3 reads CASSRQVKQPQHF. CDR3 DNA: TGTGCCAGTAGTAGACAGGTAAAACAGCCCCAGCATTTT.

The J gene is TRBJ2-6, the V gene TRBV4-1; D is undetermined. The CDR3 consists of 19 residues. Germline CDR1 and CDR2: MGHRA and YSYEKL. V lost 1 base to trimming and J lost 0 bases, with 16 bases between them. The CDR3 DNA is TGCGCCAGCAGCCAAGGTCCCACCTCGAAGGGCTCTGGGGCCAACGTCCTGACTTTC. Encoded protein: CASSQGPTSKGSGANVLTF.

The genes are TRBV6-6 and TRBJ2-7, with D uncertain. The CDR3 is 13 amino acids. V lost 6 bases and J lost 2, with 11 bases in between. Germline CDR1 is MNHNY and CDR2 is SVGAGI (reference sequence). CDR3 in amino acids: CASSLSTPYEQYF. In DNA, the CDR3 is TGTGCCAGCAGCCTTAGCACCCCCTACGAGCAGTACTTC.

Only one count was recorded for this clone. The chain recombines TRBV19 with TRBJ2-3; TRBD1 might be the D (6 bases). Trimming stripped 3 bases from V and 2 bases from J, with 15 bases between. CDR3 length: 16 amino acids. CDR1 and CDR2 from the germline V gene are LNHDA and SQIVND (reference sequence). CDR3 sequence (DNA): TGTGCCAGTAGTATTCCTGGGGGCGGTAACACAGATACGCAGTATTTT. As protein: CASSIPGGGNTDTQYF.

The chain carries TRBV5-1 and TRBJ2-2; 8 nucleotides line up with TRBD2. Per the germline V gene, CDR1 is SGHRS and CDR2 is YFSETQ. With V trimmed by 4 bases and J by 3 bases, 8 bases remained unmatched. This CDR3 has 16 amino acids. The chain's CDR3 is CASSRSGSRDTGELFF. The CDR3 DNA is TGCGCCAGCAGCCGGAGCGGGAGTCGGGACACCGGGGAGCTGTTTTTT. Complete variable domain (other parts from reference TRBV5-1 and TRBJ2-2): KAGVTQTPRYLIKTRGQQVTLSCSPISGHRSVSWYQQTPGQGLQFLFEYFSETQRNKGNFPGRFSGRQFSNSRSEMNVSTLELGDSALYLCASSRSGSRDTGELFFGEGSRLTVL.

The J gene is TRBJ2-7, the V gene TRBV7-2; D might be TRBD1 or TRBD2, each matching 5 bases. Germline lookup yields CDR1 SGHTA and CDR2 FQGNSA. This CDR3 contains 15 residues. The germline V and J ends were trimmed by 4 bases and 4 bases, with 17 bases remaining between them. CDR3 residues: CASSSSGPTAYEQYF. For the CDR3, the DNA is TGTGCCAGCAGCTCCTCGGGACCGACCGCGTACGAGCAGTACTTC.

In this sample, this clone turned up once. The V and J genes are TRBV21-1 and TRBJ2-1; the table's D gene call, TRBD2, was not cross checked with the DNA. TRBV21-1 is a pseudogene segment. CDR3 length equals 17 residues. In nucleotides, the CDR3 is TGTGCCGGCAGCAAAGGCGCGACTAGCGGGTGTTACAATGAGCAGTTCTTC. Translated: CAGSKGATSGCYNEQFF.

The chain uses TRBV10-2 and TRBJ2-1; D tentatively fits TRBD1 or TRBD2 (6 bases each). The V and J ends lost 11 bases and 4 bases respectively, with 12 bases between them. Germline V gene data show CDR1 as WSHSY and CDR2 as SAAADI. The CDR3 is made up of 12 amino acids. The CDR3 sequence: CAVQGLYNEQFF. Written as DNA, the CDR3 is TGCGCCGTACAGGGACTGTACAATGAGCAGTTCTTC.

The rearrangement joins TRBV6-1 to TRBJ2-7, with a possible D match to TRBD2 (6 bases). V lost 8 bases to trimming and J lost 3 bases, with 17 bases between them. Germline CDR1 MNHNS, CDR2 SASEGT. The CDR3 is 14 amino acids. The CDR3 sequence: CASLRGTSHYEQYF. The DNA for the CDR3 is TGTGCCAGCCTACGCGGGACTTCCCACTACGAGCAGTACTTC.

A note on this clone: This same CDR3 is encoded by further DNA sequences in the sample. The chain is built from TRBV9 and TRBJ1-1; no reliable D call. Germline values: CDR1 SGDLS, CDR2 YYNGEE. Trimming pared 0 bases from V and 2 bases from J, leaving 2 bases between. This CDR3 region has 12 residues. CDR3 sequence: CASSVVNTEAFF. DNA of the CDR3: TGTGCCAGCAGCGTAGTAAACACTGAAGCTTTCTTT. Filled out from reference TRBV9 and TRBJ1-1, the complete variable domain reads DSGVTQTPKHLITATGQRVTLRCSPRSGDLSVYWYQQSLDQGLQFLIQYYNGEERAKGNILERFSAQQFPDLHSELNLSSLELGDSALYFCASSVVNTEAFFGQGTRLTVV.

The sample holds one count of this clone. The genes are TRBV19 and TRBJ1-1; D gene ambiguous. V lost 7 bases and J 7 bases, leaving 19 bases between the germline ends. The CDR3 is made up of 14 amino acids. Per the germline V gene, CDR1 is LNHDA and CDR2 is SQIVND (reference sequence). CDR3 sequence (DNA): TGTGCCAGTACATTCAGGCGGACCCGGAATGAAGCTTTCTTT. Its translation: CASTFRRTRNEAFF.

The rearrangement joins TRBV28 to TRBJ1-1, with D maybe TRBD1 (5 bases). The CDR3 has 15 amino acids. Germline CDR1 reads MDHEN; CDR2 reads SYDVKM. The ends were cut back, 7 bases at V and 0 bases at J, with 15 bases in the middle. For the CDR3, the DNA is TGTGCCAGCAAGCACGACAGTCCAATGAACACTGAAGCTTTCTTT. This translates into CASKHDSPMNTEAFF.

This CDR3 reads CASNPVGATNQPQHF. In DNA, the CDR3 is TGTGCCAGCAATCCGGTCGGGGCGACGAATCAGCCCCAGCATTTT. V and J are TRBV6-5 and TRBJ1-5; D is perhaps TRBD1 (5 bases). The ends were cut back, 7 bases at V and 4 bases at J, with 17 bases in the middle. CDR3 length equals 15 residues. CDR1 is MNHEY and CDR2 is SVGAGI in the germline V gene.